This T cell receptor beta chain appears in the sequencing data of a study of kidney transplant recipient with SARS-CoV-2 infection. A single record per CDR3 protein comes from TCRdb applying MiXCR to the reads. Here the sample spans roughly 250,000 distinct CDR3 sequences, less than 35% being singletons. Turning to this clonotype: This may arise from a read error, as a much more abundant clone is one base away.

Specimen: a blood sample, collected at baseline and around day 110 from a kidney transplant recipient. This receptor was obtained from a male patient younger than 45 who had COVID-19 and was a kidney transplant recipient. Some of the T cells may derive from the graft donor.

The CDR3 coding sequence is TGCAGTGCTAGTAAGCGGGAGGGGTCCGATACGCAGTATTTT. Translated, it gives CSASKREGSDTQYF. The chain couples TRBV20-1 to TRBJ2-3, with 10 bases matching TRBD2. There are 14 residues in the CDR3. The germline CDR1 and CDR2 sequences are DFQATT and SNEGSKA (reference sequence). The junction had 6 bases not matched to a gene; V was cut back by 3 bases and J by 6 bases.